A single T cell receptor beta chain is shown here with its context. A junction boundary mismatches the germline segment, possibly from a read error. The sample is drawn from a study of T cells in Graves' hyperthyroidism and ophthalmopathy. Study-wide background: The blood sample was taken at first diagnosis, before treatment began.

The germline CDR1 and CDR2 sequences are SGHAT and FQNNGV. The CDR3 is 17 residues long. Amplified TCR beta CDR3 regions derived from RNA transcripts. The HTBI primer set drove a first-round RT-PCR of the TCR CDR3. TCRdb used MiXCR to reprocess the multiplex PCR reads, holding one entry per CDR3 protein. The table records about 300,000 distinct CDR3 sequences, roughly 14% of them present only once. Material: blood. The sequence was obtained from a woman in her twenties or thirties with Graves' hyperthyroidism that later progressed to Graves' ophthalmopathy. The chain employs TRBV11-2 and TRBJ2-3, with TRBD2 identical over 8 bases. Here the CDR3 DNA reads TGTGCCAGCAGCTCCTTGGCTAGCGGGTCATACACAGATACGCAATATTTT. It specifies CASSSLASGSYTDTQYF. Full variable domain (outside the CDR3, taken from reference TRBV11-2 and TRBJ2-3): EAGVAQSPRYKIIEKRQSVAFWCNPISGHATLYWYQQILGQGPKLLIQFQNNGVVDDSQLPKDRFSAERLKGVDSTLKIQPAKLEDSAVYLCASSSLASGSYTDTQYFGPGTRLTVL.